This paragraph covers one T cell receptor (beta chain) sequence. The antigen is not known. The CDR3 has 13 residues. Germline V gene sequence: CDR1 KGHDR, CDR2 SFDVKD. V was shortened by 4 bases and J by 8 bases, with 11 bases between the two germline ends. This specimen belongs to a study of T cells in Graves' hyperthyroidism and ophthalmopathy. Study-level points and caveats: A 13 V-J signature model discriminated ophthalmopathy versus stable hyperthyroidism.

Amplification yielded TCR beta CDR3 regions, with RNA transcripts as the source. Carried out on the TCR CDR3, a first-round RT-PCR used the HTBI primer set. In TCRdb, the multiplex PCR reads were re-called with MiXCR into one record per CDR3 protein. Found here are a few hundred thousand distinct CDR3 sequences, approximately 15% of them singletons; the top ten hold over 50%. The sequence was collected from a woman aged 55-70 years with Graves' ophthalmopathy. Input material: blood. V gene TRBV24-1 combines with J gene TRBJ2-1, with D possibly being TRBD2 (5 bases). The CDR3 loop reads CATSDPPRDEQFF. Here the CDR3 DNA reads TGTGCCACCAGTGACCCCCCGCGGGATGAGCAGTTCTTC.